The 4 T cell receptor beta chains presented below share a single source sample, sequenced in a study of T cell responses to AZD1222 COVID-19 vaccine. Data came from immunoSEQ multiplex PCR; TCRdb stores just in-frame clones and leaves some out. The sample records some 95,000 clones, 80% to 90% being singletons. The source material was peripheral blood, sampled on day 0 of AZD1222 vaccination. Every receptor here comes from an adult in good health.

The V call is TRBV19, the J call TRBJ2-7; TRBD1 matches 9 bases. Germline values: CDR1 LNHDA, CDR2 SQIVND (reference sequence). V shed 8 bases, J shed 0 bases, and the junction held 8 bases outside the gene matches. The CDR3 is 15 amino acids. The CDR3 bases are TGTGCCAGTCGAAAGGGGACAGGGAGCTCCTACGAGCAGTACTTC. Translation: CASRKGTGSSYEQYF.

The J gene is TRBJ2-3, the V gene TRBV9; 15 bases are shared with TRBD2. Germline assignment: CDR1 SGDLS and CDR2 YYNGEE. CDR3 size: 16 residues. J lost 4 bases, V lost 2 bases, and 2 bases had no gene match. The CDR3 protein is CASSVGLAGGSDTQYF. CDR3 in DNA: TGTGCCAGCAGCGTGGGACTAGCGGGGGGTTCAGATACGCAGTATTTT.

The chain carries TRBV6-5 and TRBJ1-3; tentative D call: TRBD1 (6 bases). The CDR3 totals 14 residues. Germline V gene sequence: CDR1 MNHEY, CDR2 SVGAGI. Trimming pared 4 bases from V and 3 bases from J, leaving 10 bases between. CDR3 amino acids: CASSSTGNGNTIYF. The CDR3 nucleotides are TGTGCCAGCAGTTCCACAGGGAATGGAAACACCATATATTTT.

The rearrangement links TRBV3-1 (or the pseudogene TRBV3-2) to TRBJ2-5, with a possible D match to TRBD1 (5 bases). V dropped 4 bases and J dropped 5 bases, with 14 bases sitting between them. The CDR3 runs 14 residues. Looked up from germline, CDR1 is LGHDT and CDR2 is YNNKEL (reference sequence). In DNA form, the CDR3 reads TGTGCCAGCAGCCCCTCTCAGGGCGAGGAGACCCAGTACTTC. Protein: CASSPSQGEETQYF.